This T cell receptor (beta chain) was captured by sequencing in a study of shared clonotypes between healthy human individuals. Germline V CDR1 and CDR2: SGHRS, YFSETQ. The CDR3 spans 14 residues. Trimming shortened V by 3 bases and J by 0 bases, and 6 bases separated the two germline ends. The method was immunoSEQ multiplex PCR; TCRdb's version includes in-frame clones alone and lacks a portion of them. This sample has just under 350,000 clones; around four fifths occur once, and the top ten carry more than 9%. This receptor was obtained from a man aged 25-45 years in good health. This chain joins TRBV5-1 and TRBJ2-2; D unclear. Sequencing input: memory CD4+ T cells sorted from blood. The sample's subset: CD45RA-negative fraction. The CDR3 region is CASSSTANTGELFF. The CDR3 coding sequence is TGCGCCAGCAGCTCCACAGCGAACACCGGGGAGCTGTTTTTT. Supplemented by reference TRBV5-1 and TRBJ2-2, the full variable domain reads KAGVTQTPRYLIKTRGQQVTLSCSPISGHRSVSWYQQTPGQGLQFLFEYFSETQRNKGNFPGRFSGRQFSNSRSEMNVSTLELGDSALYLCASSSTANTGELFFGEGSRLTVL.